The 20 T cell receptor beta chains reported below all come from one sample, sequenced in a study of T cell repertoires in cytomegalovirus infection. Using its own MiXCR run on the reads, TCRdb lists one record per CDR3 protein. The table has approximately 990,000 distinct CDR3 sequences, around 30% seen once. What these receptors recognize is not known. The sample here was cultured CD8+ T cells from PBMCs, taken from culture after CMV antigen stimulation. The receptor set was obtained from a human donor in good health (CMV status not recorded). Some clones in this sample may be carry-over from other donors' samples.

This clonotype is a singleton in its sample. V usage is TRBV28 and J usage is TRBJ2-1; TRBD2 aligns across 8 bases. The CDR3 loop spans 16 amino acids. With V trimmed by 6 bases and J by 4 bases, 11 bases remained unmatched. CDR1 is MDHEN and CDR2 is SYDVKM in the germline V gene. The CDR3 here is CASSDAGLAVYNEQFF. For the CDR3, the DNA is TGTGCCAGCAGCGACGCCGGACTAGCTGTTTACAATGAGCAGTTCTTC.

This clonotype was counted only a few times. CDR3 sequence (DNA): TGTGCCAGCAGTTCACCACAGGGGCTGCGGAGCAATCAGCCCCAGCATTTT. Its protein product is CASSSPQGLRSNQPQHF. The chain carries TRBV27 and TRBJ1-5; 7 bases are shared with TRBD1. CDR3 size: 17 residues. Per germline, CDR1 MNHEY and CDR2 SMNVEV (reference sequence). Trimming cost V 4 bases and J 1 base; bases outside gene matches: 10.

This clonotype was counted between two and nine times. The chain recombines TRBV7-9 with TRBJ2-3, with no clear D. The V gene lost 1 base and the J gene lost 2 bases, with 7 bases spanning the gap. The germline gives CDR1 SEHNR, CDR2 FQNEAQ (reference sequence). The CDR3 totals 14 residues. CDR3 sequence reads: CASSLELHTDTQYF. As DNA, the CDR3 is TGTGCCAGCAGCTTAGAACTGCACACAGATACGCAGTATTTT.

The chain has TRBV6-2 or TRBV6-3 and TRBJ1-3, with D maybe TRBD1 (5 bases). The V gene lost 5 bases and the J gene lost 0 bases, with 17 bases spanning the gap. Germline V gives CDR1 MNHEY, CDR2 SVGEGT. The length of the CDR3 is 17 residues. The CDR3 region is CASSPQRGLLSGNTIYF. For the CDR3, the DNA is TGTGCCAGCAGTCCTCAGAGGGGCCTACTCTCTGGAAACACCATATATTTT.

This clonotype was observed a single time. The chain links TRBV6-5 to TRBJ2-7; D remains unclear. V was shortened by 6 bases and J by 0 bases, with 9 bases between the two germline ends. CDR1 MNHEY and CDR2 SVGAGI come from the germline V gene. The CDR3 loop spans 13 amino acids. CDR3 amino acids: CASSPAASYEQYV. CDR3 DNA sequence: TGTGCCAGCAGCCCGGCGGCCTCCTACGAGCAGTACGTC.

CDR3: CASSYLGGASYEQYF. The CDR3 nucleotides read TGTGCCAGCAGCTACTTAGGGGGCGCTTCCTACGAGCAGTACTTC. The rearrangement links TRBV7-9 to TRBJ2-7; TRBD1 aligns across 7 bases. Germline assignment: CDR1 SEHNR and CDR2 FQNEAQ (reference sequence). CDR3 length: 15 amino acids. The ends lost 4 bases at V and 1 base at J; junction bases unmatched: 7.

This clonotype was seen a few times. The chain joins TRBV12-3 or TRBV12-4 to TRBJ1-5; D not resolved. The CDR3 is 16 amino acids. V lost 1 base to trimming and J lost 7 bases, with 17 bases between them. CDR3 bases: TGTGCCAGCAGTTTAGTAAGTGACCCTGGGTCGCAGCCCCAGCATTTT. It yields the protein CASSLVSDPGSQPQHF.

This clonotype was seen a handful of times. The chain carries TRBV7-2 and TRBJ1-3; TRBD1 might be the D (5 bases). This CDR3 spans 14 amino acids. The germline V gene has CDR1 SGHTA and CDR2 FQGNSA. The V and J ends lost 2 bases and 8 bases respectively, with 13 bases between them. CDR3 sequence: CASSLLSGGYTIYF. DNA of the CDR3: TGTGCCAGCAGCTTACTCTCGGGGGGGTACACCATATATTTT.

Many counts were recorded for this clonotype. CDR3 sequence: CASSPGTGELNTEAFF. The CDR3 nucleotides read TGTGCCAGCAGCCCAGGGACAGGGGAACTGAACACTGAAGCTTTCTTT. This chain uses TRBV4-2 with TRBJ1-1; 10 bases map to TRBD1. The CDR3 length is 16 residues. The J segment lost 0 bases and the V segment lost 4 bases, leaving 5 bases of the junction unmatched. Germline loops: CDR1 LGHNA, CDR2 YNFKEQ.

This clonotype was seen only a few times. The chain carries TRBV6-1 and TRBJ1-2, with no clear D. The V end was cut by 5 bases, the J end by 3 bases, with 13 bases between. The germline gives CDR1 MNHNS, CDR2 SASEGT. The CDR3 is made up of 14 amino acids. In DNA, the CDR3 is TGTGCCAGCAGTTTCTCAGGTTTCGACTATGGCTACACCTTC. Protein: CASSFSGFDYGYTF.

V usage is TRBV5-1 and J usage is TRBJ2-2; the D is unclear. Germline loops: CDR1 SGHRS, CDR2 YFSETQ. V was trimmed by 7 bases and J by 6 bases, leaving 13 bases between them. This CDR3 is 13 amino acids long. CDR3 sequence (DNA): TGCGCCAGCCGCCCCCGTTTGGCCGGGGAGCTGTTTTTT. It specifies CASRPRLAGELFF.

This sequence joins TRBV19 and TRBJ1-1; TRBD1 matches at 10 bases. The germline V gene has CDR1 LNHDA and CDR2 SQIVND (reference sequence). CDR3 length: 13 residues. Trimming cost V 11 bases and J 4 bases; bases outside gene matches: 7. CDR3 protein: CAGRGTGATEAFF. CDR3 bases: TGTGCCGGCCGCGGGACAGGGGCCACTGAAGCTTTCTTT.

The chain couples TRBV6-5 to TRBJ1-2; 9 bases line up with TRBD1. The CDR3 sequence is 14 residues long. The trim removed 4 bases at V and 4 bases at J, leaving 4 bases unmatched. Germline values: CDR1 MNHEY, CDR2 SVGAGI. The CDR3, as DNA: TGTGCCAGCAGTTTTCGGACAGGGGTCTATGGCTACACCTTC. Encoded protein: CASSFRTGVYGYTF.

The V gene is TRBV12-3 or TRBV12-4, the J gene TRBJ2-5; 9 positions match TRBD1. This CDR3 has 13 residues. V gave up 8 bases and J gave up 4 bases; unmatched junction bases: 5. The CDR3, as DNA: TGTGCCAGCGGCACAGGGGGCCGAGAGACCCAGTACTTC. This sequence encodes CASGTGGRETQYF.

On this clonotype: Its ends do not fully match the called genes, so a read error is possible. The genes are TRBV12-3 or TRBV12-4 and TRBJ2-1; possible D gene TRBD1, 5 bases. The CDR3 contains 13 residues. The CDR3 spells CASTWGSYNEQLF. In DNA, the CDR3 is TGTGCCAGCACCTGGGGCTCCTACAATGAGCAGCTCTTC.

This clonotype was seen a few times. V and J are TRBV6-5 and TRBJ2-1; D is unclear. The CDR3 covers 17 residues. The germline gives CDR1 MNHEY, CDR2 SVGAGI. V lost 0 bases to trimming and J lost 5 bases, with 17 bases between them. The CDR3 region has the DNA TGTGCCAGCAGTTACTCTCGCTTCGATAGGGATGACAATGAGCAGTTCTTC. Translating gives CASSYSRFDRDDNEQFF.

The chain carries TRBV12-5 and TRBJ2-7; a weak D match, TRBD1 (5 bases). Trimming removed 5 bases from V and 0 bases from J, with 20 bases in between. Germline V gene data show CDR1 as LGHNT and CDR2 as FRNRAP. This CDR3 region has 17 residues. The CDR3 DNA is TGTGCTAGTGGTACCCCTCTGGGGCCGGCGGCCTCCTACGAGCAGTACTTC. Protein product: CASGTPLGPAASYEQYF.

V usage is TRBV9 and J usage is TRBJ2-7; D gene ambiguous. Germline lookup yields CDR1 SGDLS and CDR2 YYNGEE. With 4 bases removed from V and 4 bases from J, the gap between germline ends came to 15 bases. The CDR3 consists of 14 residues. CDR3 sequence reads: CASSRDGTPYEQYV. The CDR3 nucleotides read TGTGCCAGCAGCCGAGACGGTACACCGTACGAGCAGTACGTC.

The V call is TRBV18, the J call TRBJ1-5, with 8 nucleotides matching TRBD1. Germline values: CDR1 KGHSH, CDR2 LQKENI. Trimming cost V 0 bases and J 5 bases; bases outside gene matches: 3. The CDR3 has 15 residues. This chain's CDR3 is CASSPPGQGDQPQHF. CDR3 sequence (DNA): TGTGCCAGCTCACCACCAGGACAGGGTGATCAGCCCCAGCATTTT. Variable domain in full (rest from reference TRBV18 and TRBJ1-5): NAGVMQNPRHLVRRRGQEARLRCSPMKGHSHVYWYRQLPEEGLKFMVYLQKENIIDESGMPKERFSAEFPKEGPSILRIQQVVRGDSAAYFCASSPPGQGDQPQHFGDGTRLSIL.

This clonotype was counted once. This chain uses TRBV5-6 with TRBJ2-2; 10 bases are a match to TRBD2. Unmatched junction bases numbered 2, after V lost 2 bases and J lost 7 bases. The CDR3 has 14 residues. The germline CDR1 and CDR2 sequences are SGHDT and YYEEEE. CDR3 loop: CASSLGTSVGELFF. The DNA of the CDR3 is TGTGCCAGCAGCTTAGGGACTAGCGTCGGGGAGCTGTTTTTT.